This section outlines one T cell receptor beta chain sequence together with its context. The data were obtained in a study of blood T cell repertoires in COVID-19. Germline V gives CDR1 SGHRS, CDR2 YFSETQ. This CDR3 is built from 16 residues. Germline trimming cut 4 bases from V and 7 bases from J; bases unmatched to any gene: 13. Using immunoSEQ multiplex PCR, the repertoire was profiled, and TCRdb retains in-frame clones only, with some absent. The sample lists about 160,000 clones, over 70% occurring once. Sequencing input: PBMCs or T cells enriched from blood (not recorded which). The TCR was taken from a woman between 40 and 50 years old with acute COVID-19. The chain employs TRBV5-1 and TRBJ2-1; TRBD2 aligns across 8 bases. The chain's CDR3 is CASSHNSGTSQNEQFF. CDR3 DNA sequence: TGCGCCAGCAGCCACAACTCCGGGACTAGTCAAAATGAGCAGTTCTTC.